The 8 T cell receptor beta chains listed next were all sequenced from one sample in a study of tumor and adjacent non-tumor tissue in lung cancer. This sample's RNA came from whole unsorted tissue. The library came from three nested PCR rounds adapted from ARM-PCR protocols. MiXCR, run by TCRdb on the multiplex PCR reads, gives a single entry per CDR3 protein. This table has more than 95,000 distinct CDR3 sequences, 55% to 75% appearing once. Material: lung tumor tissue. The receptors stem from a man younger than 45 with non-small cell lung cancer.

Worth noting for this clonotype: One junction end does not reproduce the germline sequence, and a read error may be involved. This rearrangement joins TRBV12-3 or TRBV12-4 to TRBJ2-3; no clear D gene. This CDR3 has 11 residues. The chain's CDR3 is CASSDTDTHYF. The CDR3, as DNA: TGTGCCAGCAGTGACACAGATACGCACTATTTT.

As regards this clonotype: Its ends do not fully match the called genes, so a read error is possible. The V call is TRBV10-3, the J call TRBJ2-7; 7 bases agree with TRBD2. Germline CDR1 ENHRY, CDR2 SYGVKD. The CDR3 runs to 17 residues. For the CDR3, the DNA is TGTGTCATCAGTGAGTCGGCGGGACTGGCGGGGGACCACGAGCAGTACTTC. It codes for CVISESAGLAGDHEQYF.

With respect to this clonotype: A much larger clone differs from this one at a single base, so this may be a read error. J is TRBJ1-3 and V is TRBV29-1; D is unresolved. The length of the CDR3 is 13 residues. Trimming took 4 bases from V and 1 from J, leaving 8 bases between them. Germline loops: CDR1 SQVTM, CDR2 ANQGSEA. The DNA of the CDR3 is TGCAGCGTTGGGTCCAAATCTGGAAACACCATATATTTT. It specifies CSVGSKSGNTIYF.

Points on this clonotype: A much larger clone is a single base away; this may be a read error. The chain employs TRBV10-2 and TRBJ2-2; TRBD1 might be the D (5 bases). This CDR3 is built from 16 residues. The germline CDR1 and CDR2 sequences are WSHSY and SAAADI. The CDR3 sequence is CASSVQVGMNTEELFF. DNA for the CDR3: TGCGCCAGCAGTGTACAGGTCGGAATGAACACCGAGGAGCTGTTTTTT.

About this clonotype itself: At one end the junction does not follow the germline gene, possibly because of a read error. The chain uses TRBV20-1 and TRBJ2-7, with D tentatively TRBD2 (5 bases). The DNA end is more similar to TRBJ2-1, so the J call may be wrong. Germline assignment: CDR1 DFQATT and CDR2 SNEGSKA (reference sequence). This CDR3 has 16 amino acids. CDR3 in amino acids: CGARGQRADSSYEQFF. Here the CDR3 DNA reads TGCGGTGCTAGAGGTCAGCGAGCGGATAGCTCCTACGAGCAGTTCTTC.

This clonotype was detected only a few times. CDR3 sequence (DNA): TGCGCCAGCAGCCAACGTGCGGACAGGGTAGGTCAGCCCCAGCATTTT. This encodes CASSQRADRVGQPQHF. The genes are TRBV4-1 and TRBJ1-5; the match to TRBD1 covers 8 bases. CDR1 and CDR2 from the germline V gene are MGHRA and YSYEKL. Trimming removed 2 bases from V and 6 bases from J; junction bases left unmatched: 9. This CDR3 is 16 amino acids long.

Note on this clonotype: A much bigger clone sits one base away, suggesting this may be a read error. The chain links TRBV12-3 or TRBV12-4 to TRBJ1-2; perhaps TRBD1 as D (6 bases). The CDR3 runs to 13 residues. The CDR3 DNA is TGTGCCAGCTGTTTGGACAGTCTCCGGGGCTACACCTTC. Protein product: CASCLDSLRGYTF.

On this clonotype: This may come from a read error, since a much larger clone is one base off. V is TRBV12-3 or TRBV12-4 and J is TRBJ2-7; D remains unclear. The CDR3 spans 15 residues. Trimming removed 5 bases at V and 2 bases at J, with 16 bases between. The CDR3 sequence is CASSPEYLTAYEQYF. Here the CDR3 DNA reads TGTGCCAGCAGTCCGGAGTACCTAACGGCCTACGAGCAGTACTTC.